A single sample gave rise to the 15 T cell receptor beta chains below, sequenced in a study of post-analysis software for immune sequencing data. Findings and caveats of the study: Relative to controls, patients had 4 or 5 TRBV segments at higher frequency, with TRBV5-6, TRBV5-1 and TRBV20-1 among these.

No antigen has been assigned to these receptors. Researchers reported that TCR beta cDNA libraries carried unique molecular identifiers. One entry per CDR3 protein results from TCRdb running MiXCR on the PCR reads. Of about 820,000 distinct CDR3 sequences listed, approximately 57% are singletons. The sample taken for sequencing was blood. These receptors all stem from a girl aged 10-17 years with multiple sclerosis.

The V and J genes are TRBV6-6 and TRBJ2-5; possibly TRBD1 or TRBD2 for D (6 bases each). The germline CDR1 and CDR2 sequences are MNHNY and SVGAGI (reference sequence). The CDR3 has 15 amino acids. Trimming cost V 0 bases and J 4 bases, with 12 bases left between them. Here the CDR3 DNA reads TGTGCCAGCAGTTACTCGATGGGGGGCCCAGAGACCCAGTACTTC. Protein sequence: CASSYSMGGPETQYF.

This clonotype was seen only a few times. This chain links TRBV5-1 with TRBJ2-7, with a weak D call TRBD2 (6 bases). Trimming took 4 bases from V and 3 from J, leaving 17 bases between them. Germline loops: CDR1 SGHRS, CDR2 YFSETQ. The CDR3 length is 15 residues. CDR3 region: CASSKVGLPNYEQYF. The CDR3 nucleotides read TGCGCCAGCAGCAAGGTCGGACTACCCAACTACGAGCAGTACTTC.

The chain has TRBV10-3 and TRBJ2-7; D perhaps matches TRBD2 (6 bases). Germline loops: CDR1 ENHRY, CDR2 SYGVKD. Trimming pared 4 bases from V and 6 bases from J, leaving 16 bases between. The CDR3 sequence is 14 residues long. This CDR3 is CAISGTGRRSEQYF. CDR3 in DNA: TGTGCCATCAGTGGCACCGGGAGAAGGAGCGAGCAGTACTTC.

The chain is built from TRBV7-3 and TRBJ2-1; D not certain. The germline V and J ends were trimmed by 4 bases and 7 bases, with 14 bases remaining between them. Germline values: CDR1 SGHTA, CDR2 FQGTGA. This CDR3 comprises 14 residues. The CDR3 loop reads CASSSSALGNEQFF. CDR3 DNA: TGTGCCAGCAGCTCGTCGGCCCTGGGGAATGAGCAGTTCTTC. Using reference TRBV7-3 and TRBJ2-1 for the parts outside the CDR3, the full variable domain is GAGVSQTPSNKVTEKGKYVELRCDPISGHTALYWYRQSLGQGPEFLIYFQGTGAADDSGLPNDRFFAVRPEGSVSTLKIQRTERGDSAVYLCASSSSALGNEQFFGPGTRLTVL.

The rearrangement links TRBV7-2 to TRBJ2-1, with TRBD2 matching 10 bases. Unmatched junction bases numbered 6, after V lost 2 bases and J lost 8 bases. CDR3 length: 15 amino acids. Per germline, CDR1 SGHTA and CDR2 FQGNSA. CDR3 DNA: TGTGCCAGCAGCTTACGGGCTAGCGGGAGTCATGAGCAGTTCTTC. Its translation is CASSLRASGSHEQFF.

This chain connects TRBV4-1 to TRBJ2-5; no reliable D call. Germline V gene data show CDR1 as MGHRA and CDR2 as YSYEKL. Between the trimmed V and J ends, which lost 4 bases and 4 bases, there was a span of 19 bases. This CDR3 spans 16 amino acids. The CDR3 nucleotides are TGCGCCAGCAGCCCTCAAGCTCCGGTTCTCCGAGAGACCCAGTACTTC. Encoded protein: CASSPQAPVLRETQYF.

The CDR3 loop is CASKRGAQGSEQYF. The CDR3 DNA reads TGCGCCAGCAAAAGGGGGGCACAGGGGAGCGAGCAGTACTTC. This chain uses TRBV5-1 with TRBJ2-7, with TRBD1 as a possible D gene (7 bases). The CDR3 is 14 residues long. The germline V gene encodes CDR1 SGHRS and CDR2 YFSETQ. Trimming shortened V by 6 bases and J by 6 bases, and 19 bases separated the two germline ends.

This clonotype was observed a few times. The J gene is TRBJ2-7, the V gene TRBV29-1, with D unclear. This CDR3 has 12 amino acids. Deletions cut 2 bases from V and 4 bases from J, with 9 bases between. Germline CDR1 and CDR2: SQVTM and ANQGSEA. Written as DNA, the CDR3 is TGCAGCGTTGAAAATAGGAGATACGAGCAGTACTTC. Amino acids: CSVENRRYEQYF.

This clonotype was picked up one time. The chain links TRBV12-5 to TRBJ2-5; tentatively, D is TRBD2 (5 bases). Germline V gene lookup returns CDR1 LGHNT and CDR2 FRNRAP. This CDR3 contains 14 residues. V lost 6 bases and J lost 1, with 12 bases in between. This chain's CDR3 is CASGSGLPQETQYF. The CDR3 coding sequence is TGTGCTAGTGGATCAGGACTCCCCCAAGAGACCCAGTACTTC.

The chain joins TRBV19 to TRBJ2-3; perhaps TRBD1 as D (5 bases). Trimming left V 0 bases short and J 5 bases short, with 15 bases between. The CDR3 consists of 16 residues. The V gene's germline CDR1 is LNHDA and CDR2 SQIVND (reference sequence). The CDR3 DNA reads TGTGCCAGTAGTATAGAACGGCGGCAGGGTGAAGATACGCAGTATTTT. It codes for CASSIERRQGEDTQYF.

This clonotype was detected a few times. This chain connects TRBV12-3 or TRBV12-4 to TRBJ2-3; 7 nucleotides match TRBD2. V was pared by 5 bases and J by 14 bases, with 13 bases of the junction left unmatched. The CDR3 spans 13 residues. CDR3: CASSPSLAGEGYF. In DNA form, the CDR3 reads TGTGCCAGCAGTCCCAGTCTCGCGGGAGAGGGGTATTTT.

This chain joins TRBV7-9 and TRBJ1-2, with TRBD1 as a possible D gene (5 bases). The CDR3 contains 12 residues. CDR1 and CDR2 from the germline V gene are SEHNR and FQNEAQ (reference sequence). Between the trimmed V and J ends, which lost 5 bases and 9 bases, there was a span of 13 bases. As DNA, the CDR3 is TGTGCCAGCAGCCCCGACGGGGGAAGCTACACCTTC. Translation: CASSPDGGSYTF.

V gene TRBV5-1 combines with J gene TRBJ2-3, with 8 bases fitting TRBD2. Per germline, CDR1 SGHRS and CDR2 YFSETQ. Trimming cost V 1 base and J 6 bases; bases outside gene matches: 7. The CDR3 has 15 amino acids. The CDR3, as DNA: TGCGCCAGCAGCTTGCAGTCTAGCGGGCGGGATACGCAGTATTTT. Translating it yields CASSLQSSGRDTQYF.

This clonotype was observed a handful of times. The chain combines TRBV20-1 with TRBJ2-1, with 8 bases matching TRBD2. The CDR3 spans 15 residues. V gave up 3 bases and J gave up 5 bases; unmatched junction bases: 9. Germline V lookup: CDR1 DFQATT, CDR2 SNEGSKA (reference sequence). CDR3 DNA: TGCAGTGCTAGTGGTTTTACTAGCGGTAACAATGAGCAGTTCTTC. Amino acid sequence: CSASGFTSGNNEQFF.

This sequence joins TRBV7-6 and TRBJ2-7; 10 nucleotides align to TRBD2. CDR3 length: 15 amino acids. The V and J ends lost 1 base and 5 bases, in that order; junction bases with no gene match: 5. In germline, CDR1 is SGHVS, CDR2 FNYEAQ. CDR3 protein: CASSLELAGPHEQYF. The CDR3, as DNA: TGTGCCAGCAGCTTAGAACTAGCGGGACCCCACGAGCAGTACTTC.